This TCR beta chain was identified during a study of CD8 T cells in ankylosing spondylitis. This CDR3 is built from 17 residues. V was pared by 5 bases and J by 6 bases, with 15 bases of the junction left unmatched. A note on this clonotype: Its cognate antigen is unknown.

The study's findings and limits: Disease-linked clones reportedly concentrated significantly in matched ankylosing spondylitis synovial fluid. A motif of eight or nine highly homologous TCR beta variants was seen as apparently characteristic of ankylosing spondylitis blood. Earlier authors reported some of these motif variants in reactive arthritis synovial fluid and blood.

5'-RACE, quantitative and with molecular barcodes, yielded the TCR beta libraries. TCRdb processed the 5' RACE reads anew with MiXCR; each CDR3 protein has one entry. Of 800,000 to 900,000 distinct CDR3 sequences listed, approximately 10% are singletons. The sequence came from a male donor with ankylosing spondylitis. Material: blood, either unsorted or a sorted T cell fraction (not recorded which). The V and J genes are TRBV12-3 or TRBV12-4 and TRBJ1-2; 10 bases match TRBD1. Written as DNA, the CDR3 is TGTGCCAGCAGTACCGGGACAGGGGTTTATGGACAGAATGGCTACACCTTC. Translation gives CASSTGTGVYGQNGYTF.